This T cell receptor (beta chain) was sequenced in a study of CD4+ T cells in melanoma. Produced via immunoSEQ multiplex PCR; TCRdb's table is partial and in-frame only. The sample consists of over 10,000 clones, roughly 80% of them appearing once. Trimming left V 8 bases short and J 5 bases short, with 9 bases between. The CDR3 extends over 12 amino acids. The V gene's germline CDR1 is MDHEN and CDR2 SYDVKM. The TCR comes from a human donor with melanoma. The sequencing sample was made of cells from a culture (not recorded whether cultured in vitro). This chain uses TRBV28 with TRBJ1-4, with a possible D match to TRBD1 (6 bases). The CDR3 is CASGGGNEKLFF. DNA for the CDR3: TGTGCCAGCGGTGGGGGCAATGAAAAACTGTTTTTT.